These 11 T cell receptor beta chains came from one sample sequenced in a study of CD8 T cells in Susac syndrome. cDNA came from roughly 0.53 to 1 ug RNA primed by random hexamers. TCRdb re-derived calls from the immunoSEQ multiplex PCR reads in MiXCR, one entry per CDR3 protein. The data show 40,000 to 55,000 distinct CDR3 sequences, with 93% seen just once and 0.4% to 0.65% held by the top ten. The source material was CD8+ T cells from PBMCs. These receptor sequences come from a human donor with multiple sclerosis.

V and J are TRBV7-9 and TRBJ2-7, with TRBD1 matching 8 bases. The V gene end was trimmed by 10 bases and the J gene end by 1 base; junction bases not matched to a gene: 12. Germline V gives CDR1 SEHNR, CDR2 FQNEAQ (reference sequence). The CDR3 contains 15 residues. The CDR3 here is CATGSIDRGSYEQYF. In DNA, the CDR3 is TGTGCCACTGGCTCCATCGACAGGGGTTCCTACGAGCAGTACTTC.

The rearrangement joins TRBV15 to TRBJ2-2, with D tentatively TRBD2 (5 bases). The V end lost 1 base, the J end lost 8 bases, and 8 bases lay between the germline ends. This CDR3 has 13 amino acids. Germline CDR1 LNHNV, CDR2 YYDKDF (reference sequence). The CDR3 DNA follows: TGTGCCACCAGCAGAGCAGGCGGGGGGGAGCTGTTTTTT. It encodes CATSRAGGGELFF.

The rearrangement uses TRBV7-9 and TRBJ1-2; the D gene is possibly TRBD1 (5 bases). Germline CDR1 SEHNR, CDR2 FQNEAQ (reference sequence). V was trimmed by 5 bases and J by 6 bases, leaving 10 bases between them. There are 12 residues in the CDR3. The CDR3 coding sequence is TGTGCCAGCAGCGCCACAGGAGATGGCTACACCTTC. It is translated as CASSATGDGYTF.

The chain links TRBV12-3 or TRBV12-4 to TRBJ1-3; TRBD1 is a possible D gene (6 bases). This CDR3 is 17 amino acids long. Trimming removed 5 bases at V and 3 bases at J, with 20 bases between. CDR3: CASSTSRGREFGNTIYF. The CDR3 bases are TGTGCCAGCAGTACAAGCAGGGGCCGGGAGTTTGGAAACACCATATATTTT.

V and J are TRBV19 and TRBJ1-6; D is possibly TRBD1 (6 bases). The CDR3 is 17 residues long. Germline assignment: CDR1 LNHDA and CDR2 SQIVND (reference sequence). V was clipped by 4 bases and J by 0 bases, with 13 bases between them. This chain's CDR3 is CASSNRQASSYNSPLHF. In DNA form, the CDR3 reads TGTGCCAGTAGTAACCGACAGGCGAGCTCCTATAATTCACCCCTCCACTTT.

The chain's CDR3 is CASSTPGTGGGYTF. The CDR3, as DNA: TGTGCCAGCAGCACTCCCGGGACAGGGGGTGGCTACACCTTC. The chain carries TRBV13 and TRBJ1-2; 11 positions match TRBD1. The germline V gene encodes CDR1 PRHDT and CDR2 FYEKMQ (reference sequence). After removal of 5 bases from V and 7 bases from J, the junction contained 6 bases not matched to a gene. The CDR3 consists of 14 residues.

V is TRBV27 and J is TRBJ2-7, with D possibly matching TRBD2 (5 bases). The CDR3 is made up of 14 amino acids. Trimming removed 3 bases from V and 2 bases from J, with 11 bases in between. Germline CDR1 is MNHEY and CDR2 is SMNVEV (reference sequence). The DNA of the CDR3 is TGTGCCAGCAGTTTTATGGACGGGACCTACGAGCAGTACTTC. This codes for CASSFMDGTYEQYF.

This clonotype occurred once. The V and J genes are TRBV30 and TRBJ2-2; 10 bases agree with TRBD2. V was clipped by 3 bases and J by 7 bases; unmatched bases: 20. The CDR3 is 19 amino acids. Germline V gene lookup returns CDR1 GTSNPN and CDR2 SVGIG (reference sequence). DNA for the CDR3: TGTGCCTGGAGGCCCTCTAATTATCTCAGCGGGGGGGCCGACGGGGAGCTGTTTTTT. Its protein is CAWRPSNYLSGGADGELFF.

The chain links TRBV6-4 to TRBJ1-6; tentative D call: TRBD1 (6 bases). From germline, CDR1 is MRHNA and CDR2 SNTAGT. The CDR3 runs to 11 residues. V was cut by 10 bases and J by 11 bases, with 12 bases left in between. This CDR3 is CATNRAAPLHF. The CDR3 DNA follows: TGTGCCACTAACAGGGCTGCACCCCTCCACTTT.

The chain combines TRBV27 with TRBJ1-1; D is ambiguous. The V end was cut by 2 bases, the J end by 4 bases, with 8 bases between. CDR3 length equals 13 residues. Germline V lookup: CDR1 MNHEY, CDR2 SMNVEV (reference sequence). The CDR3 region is CASSLEWGTEAFF. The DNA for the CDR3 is TGTGCCAGCAGTTTAGAATGGGGCACTGAAGCTTTCTTT.

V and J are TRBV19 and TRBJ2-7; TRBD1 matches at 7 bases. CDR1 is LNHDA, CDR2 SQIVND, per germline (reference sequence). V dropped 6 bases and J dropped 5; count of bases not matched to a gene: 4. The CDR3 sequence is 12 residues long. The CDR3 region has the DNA TGTGCCAGTAGCCCGCAGGGGGACGAGCAGTACTTC. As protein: CASSPQGDEQYF.